Listed here are 10 T cell receptor beta chains from one sample, sequenced in a study of vaccination effects on CD4 cells after COVID-19. Using immunoSEQ multiplex PCR, the repertoire was profiled, and TCRdb retains in-frame clones only, with some absent. The sample includes over 55,000 clones, about four fifths of them seen just once. Antigen-specific CD4+ T cells expanded by the ViraFEST assay with viral peptide pools were then sequenced. With 9 to 11 days of culture completed, CD4+ T cells were isolated. What these receptors recognize is not known. The material sequenced was CD4+ T cells from PBMCs cultured with HCoV-229E spike peptides, taken before COVID-19 vaccination. Receptors were obtained from a human donor who received a COVID-19 vaccine.

The rearrangement joins TRBV3-1 (or the pseudogene TRBV3-2) to TRBJ1-2; D is unresolved. Trimming removed 1 base at V and 6 bases at J, with 15 bases between. There are 15 residues in the CDR3. In germline, CDR1 is LGHDT, CDR2 YNNKEL (reference sequence). This CDR3 is CASSQANPVVDGYTF. In nucleotides, the CDR3 is TGTGCCAGCAGCCAAGCGAATCCGGTAGTGGATGGCTACACCTTC.

This chain links TRBV5-1 with TRBJ2-2, with 8 bases aligning to TRBD2. The germline V gene encodes CDR1 SGHRS and CDR2 YFSETQ. CDR3 length: 15 amino acids. The trim removed 2 bases at V and 2 bases at J, leaving 2 bases unmatched. CDR3 bases: TGCGCCAGCAGCTTAGTAGCGGGAAACACCGGGGAGCTGTTTTTT. Translated: CASSLVAGNTGELFF.

The gene calls are TRBV28 and TRBJ2-3; D is undetermined. This CDR3 has 16 amino acids. Germline V CDR1 and CDR2: MDHEN, SYDVKM. V was pared by 4 bases and J by 3 bases, with 17 bases between. The CDR3 DNA reads TGTGCCAGCAGTTCTTACGCCGGGTTGAGAACAGATACGCAGTATTTT. The encoded protein is CASSSYAGLRTDTQYF.

This rearrangement joins TRBV6-6 to TRBJ2-3, with a possible D match to TRBD1 (5 bases). Germline lookup yields CDR1 MNHNY and CDR2 SVGAGI (reference sequence). V was cut by 5 bases and J by 2 bases, with 17 bases left in between. There are 16 residues in the CDR3. CDR3 DNA: TGTGCCAGCAGTCCTATGGGGCCAGGGATCACAGATACGCAGTATTTT. Its protein is CASSPMGPGITDTQYF.

This chain uses TRBV30 with TRBJ1-4; D gene ambiguous. From germline, CDR1 is GTSNPN and CDR2 SVGIG (reference sequence). Trimming stripped 1 base from V and 6 bases from J, with 12 bases between. The CDR3 is made up of 14 amino acids. Here the CDR3 DNA reads TGTGCCTGGAGTGGGAGATCAACCGATGAAAAACTGTTTTTT. Translation: CAWSGRSTDEKLFF.

The rearrangement links TRBV19 to TRBJ2-3; possibly TRBD1 for D (6 bases). Germline V gene sequence: CDR1 LNHDA, CDR2 SQIVND (reference sequence). This CDR3 region has 12 residues. Trimming took off 7 bases at V and 5 bases at J, with 10 bases between the two ends. Here the CDR3 DNA reads TGTGCCAGTAATAAGGGGGAAGATACGCAGTATTTT. Translating gives CASNKGEDTQYF.

The gene calls are TRBV6-2 or TRBV6-3 and TRBJ2-6, with 10 bases lining up with TRBD1. Germline CDR1 MNHEY, CDR2 SVGEGT. The junction had 5 bases not matched to a gene; V was cut back by 2 bases and J by 4 bases. CDR3 size: 17 residues. In nucleotides, the CDR3 is TGTGCCAGCAGTTACCCCCGACAGGGGGCAGGGGCCAACGTCCTGACTTTC. Its translation is CASSYPRQGAGANVLTF.

V and J are TRBV7-8 and TRBJ2-7; D gene uncertain. The V gene lost 0 bases and the J gene lost 4 bases, with 13 bases spanning the gap. Looked up from germline, CDR1 is SGHVS and CDR2 is FQNEAQ. The CDR3 runs 15 residues. As DNA, the CDR3 is TGTGCCAGCAGCTTAGCACGAGGCCAGCCATACGAGCAGTACGTC. Encoded protein: CASSLARGQPYEQYV.

This chain connects TRBV7-9 to TRBJ1-4; D is unresolved. There are 15 residues in the CDR3. Trimming stripped 0 bases from V and 8 bases from J, with 13 bases between. The germline V gene has CDR1 SEHNR and CDR2 FQNEAQ (reference sequence). The CDR3 protein is CASSLAGSKGEKLFF. The CDR3, as DNA: TGTGCCAGCAGCTTAGCAGGCAGCAAAGGGGAAAAACTGTTTTTT.

This chain uses TRBV20-1 with TRBJ2-7; tentative D call: TRBD1 (6 bases). V lost 6 bases and J lost 3, with 9 bases in between. CDR1 DFQATT and CDR2 SNEGSKA come from the germline V gene (reference sequence). This CDR3 spans 11 amino acids. CDR3 nucleotide sequence: TGCAGTGCCGGACAGAGCTACGAGCAGTACGTC. Translated: CSAGQSYEQYV.